Shown below are 8 T cell receptor beta chains from a single sample sequenced in a study of T cell responses to AZD1222 COVID-19 vaccine. The repertoire was sequenced with immunoSEQ multiplex PCR; TCRdb's copy has only in-frame clones and lacks some. Seen here are about 110,000 clones, 80% to 90% observed once, and the top ten hold more than 14%. The specimen was peripheral blood, collected 28 days after the second AZD1222 dose. The receptor set was obtained from an adult who received the AZD1222 COVID-19 vaccine.

The chain links TRBV7-2 to TRBJ2-3, with D possibly being TRBD1 (5 bases). Germline V CDR1 and CDR2: SGHTA, FQGNSA. The CDR3 totals 15 residues. V lost 1 base to trimming and J lost 2 bases, with 10 bases between them. Here the CDR3 reads CASSLVGRATDTQYF. The CDR3 nucleotides read TGTGCCAGCAGCTTAGTAGGCAGGGCCACAGATACGCAGTATTTT.

In its sample, this clone was seen a few times. This same CDR3 is encoded by further DNA sequences in the sample. The J gene is TRBJ1-1, the V gene TRBV28; D remains ambiguous. The CDR3 covers 12 residues. Germline V gene lookup returns CDR1 MDHEN and CDR2 SYDVKM. The V gene lost 3 bases and the J gene lost 5 bases, with 7 bases spanning the gap. CDR3 bases: TGTGCCAGCAGTTTGAGAGAAACTGAAGCTTTCTTT. This sequence encodes CASSLRETEAFF.

This chain connects TRBV6-1 to TRBJ1-2; D ambiguous. Germline loops: CDR1 MNHNS, CDR2 SASEGT. Trimming cost V 3 bases and J 0 bases, with 8 bases left between them. CDR3 size: 14 residues. CDR3 region: CASSDLASNYGYTF. DNA of the CDR3: TGTGCCAGCAGTGACCTTGCGTCTAACTATGGCTACACCTTC.

The CDR3 nucleotides read TGCGCCAGCCGTCTCCTCGGTAGCGGGGGGTCTTTCCCAGATACGCAGTATTTT. It encodes CASRLLGSGGSFPDTQYF. The V call is TRBV5-1, the J call TRBJ2-3, with TRBD2 identical over 10 bases. The CDR3 sequence is 18 residues long. V lost 7 bases, J lost 4 bases, and 18 bases stayed unmatched. Germline V CDR1 and CDR2: SGHRS, YFSETQ.

The chain couples TRBV6-5 to TRBJ1-5, with 8 nucleotides matching TRBD1. This CDR3 spans 14 amino acids. V lost 7 bases, J lost 7 bases, and 9 bases stayed unmatched. The germline CDR1 and CDR2 sequences are MNHEY and SVGAGI. The chain's CDR3 is CASISGQGDQPQHF. The CDR3 region has the DNA TGTGCCAGCATTTCTGGACAGGGAGACCAGCCCCAGCATTTT.

The gene calls are TRBV6-5 and TRBJ1-1; weak D call: TRBD1 (5 bases). V lost 6 bases, J lost 4 bases, and 12 bases lay in between. Germline CDR1 reads MNHEY; CDR2 reads SVGAGI. The CDR3 spans 13 residues. CDR3 sequence (DNA): TGTGCCAGCAGCCGGGCGGGGGGCACTGAAGCTTTCTTT. This encodes CASSRAGGTEAFF.

The rearrangement links TRBV6-5 to TRBJ1-6; no reliable D call. The V end was cut by 6 bases, the J end by 6 bases, with 15 bases between. The CDR3 extends over 15 amino acids. Germline lookup yields CDR1 MNHEY and CDR2 SVGAGI. The CDR3 sequence: CASRRVGPGNSPLHF. The CDR3 nucleotides are TGTGCCAGCAGAAGAGTTGGACCGGGTAATTCACCCCTCCACTTT.

The CDR3 DNA is TGTGCCAGTAGTAGAACCGTGAGGGCGCACAATCAGCCCCAGCATTTT. The encoded protein is CASSRTVRAHNQPQHF. This rearrangement joins TRBV19 to TRBJ1-5; D remains unclear. The CDR3 sequence is 16 residues long. The V gene's germline CDR1 is LNHDA and CDR2 SQIVND (reference sequence). Trimming pared 4 bases from V and 3 bases from J, leaving 16 bases between.